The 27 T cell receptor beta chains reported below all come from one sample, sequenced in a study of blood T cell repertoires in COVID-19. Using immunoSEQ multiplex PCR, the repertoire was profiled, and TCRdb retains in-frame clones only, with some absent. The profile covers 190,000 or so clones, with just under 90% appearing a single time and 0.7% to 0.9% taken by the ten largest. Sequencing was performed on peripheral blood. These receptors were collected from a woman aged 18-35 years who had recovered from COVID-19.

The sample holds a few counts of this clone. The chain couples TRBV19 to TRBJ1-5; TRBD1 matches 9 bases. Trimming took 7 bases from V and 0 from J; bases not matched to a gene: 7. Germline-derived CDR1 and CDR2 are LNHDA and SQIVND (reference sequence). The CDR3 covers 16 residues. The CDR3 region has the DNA TGTGCCAGTAAAGACAGGGGGTTGGCTAGCAATCAGCCCCAGCATTTT. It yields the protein CASKDRGLASNQPQHF. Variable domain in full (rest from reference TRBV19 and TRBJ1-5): DGGITQSPKYLFRKEGQNVTLSCEQNLNHDAMYWYRQDPGQGLRLIYYSQIVNDFQKGDIAEGYSVSREKKESFPLTVTSAQKNPTAFYLCASKDRGLASNQPQHFGDGTRLSIL.

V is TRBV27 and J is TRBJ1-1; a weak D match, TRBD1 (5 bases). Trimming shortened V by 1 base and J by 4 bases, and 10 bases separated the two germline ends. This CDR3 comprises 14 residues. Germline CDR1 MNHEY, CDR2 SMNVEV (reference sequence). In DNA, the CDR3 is TGTGCCAGCAGTTTATTCGGGCAGGGCACTGAAGCTTTCTTT. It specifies CASSLFGQGTEAFF.

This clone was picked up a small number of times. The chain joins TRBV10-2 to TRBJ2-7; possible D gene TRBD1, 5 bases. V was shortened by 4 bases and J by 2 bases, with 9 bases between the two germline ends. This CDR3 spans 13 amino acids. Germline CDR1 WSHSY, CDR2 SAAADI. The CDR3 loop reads CASSAGQAYEQYF. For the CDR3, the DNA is TGCGCCAGCAGTGCCGGACAAGCCTACGAGCAGTACTTC.

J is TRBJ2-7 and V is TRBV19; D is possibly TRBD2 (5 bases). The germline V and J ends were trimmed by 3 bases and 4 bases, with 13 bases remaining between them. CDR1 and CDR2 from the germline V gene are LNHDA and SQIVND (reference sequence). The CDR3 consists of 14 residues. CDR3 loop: CASSIQDSSYEQYF. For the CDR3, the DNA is TGTGCCAGTAGTATTCAGGACTCATCTTACGAGCAGTACTTC.

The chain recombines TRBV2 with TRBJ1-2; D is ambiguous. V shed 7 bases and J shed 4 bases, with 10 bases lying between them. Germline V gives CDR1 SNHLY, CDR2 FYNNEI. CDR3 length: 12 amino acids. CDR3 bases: TGTGCCAGCATGGGAGAGAGCTATGGCTACACCTTC. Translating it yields CASMGESYGYTF.

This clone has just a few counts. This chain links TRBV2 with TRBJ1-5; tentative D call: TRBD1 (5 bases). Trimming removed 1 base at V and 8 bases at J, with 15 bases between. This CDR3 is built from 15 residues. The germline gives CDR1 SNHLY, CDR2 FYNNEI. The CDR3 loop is CASSEEAQAGEPQHF. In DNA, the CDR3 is TGTGCCAGCAGTGAAGAGGCACAGGCGGGGGAGCCCCAGCATTTT. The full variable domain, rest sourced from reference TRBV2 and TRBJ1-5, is EPEVTQTPSHQVTQMGQEVILRCVPISNHLYFYWYRQILGQKVEFLVSFYNNEISEKSEIFDDQFSVERPDGSNFTLKIRSTKLEDSAMYFCASSEEAQAGEPQHFGDGTRLSIL.

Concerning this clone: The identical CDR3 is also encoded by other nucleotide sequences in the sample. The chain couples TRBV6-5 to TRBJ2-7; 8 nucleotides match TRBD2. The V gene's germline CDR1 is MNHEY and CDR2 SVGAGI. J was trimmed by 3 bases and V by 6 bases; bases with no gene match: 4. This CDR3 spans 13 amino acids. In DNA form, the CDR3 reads TGTGCCAGCAGACAAAGCGGGAGCTACGAGCAGTACGTC. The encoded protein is CASRQSGSYEQYV.

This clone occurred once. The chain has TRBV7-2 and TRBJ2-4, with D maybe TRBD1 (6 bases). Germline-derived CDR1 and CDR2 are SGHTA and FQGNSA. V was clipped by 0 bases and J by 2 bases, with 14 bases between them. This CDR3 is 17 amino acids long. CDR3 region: CASSLAQGQGPKNIQYF. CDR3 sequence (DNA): TGTGCCAGCAGCTTAGCGCAGGGGCAGGGCCCCAAAAACATTCAGTACTTC.

The DNA for the CDR3 is TGTGCCTCCCAGGGCGGGGTGTTCGCAGATACGCAGTATTTT. Protein product: CASQGGVFADTQYF. This chain uses TRBV2 with TRBJ2-3; possible D gene TRBD2, 6 bases. This CDR3 spans 14 amino acids. The V end was cut by 11 bases, the J end by 4 bases, with 19 bases between. Looked up from germline, CDR1 is SNHLY and CDR2 is FYNNEI.

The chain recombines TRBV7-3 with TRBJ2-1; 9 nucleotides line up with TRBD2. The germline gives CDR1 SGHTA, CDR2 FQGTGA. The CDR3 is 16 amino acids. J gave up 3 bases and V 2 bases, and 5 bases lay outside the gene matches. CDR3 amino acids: CASSLVGSGGYNEQFF. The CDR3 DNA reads TGTGCCAGCAGCTTAGTCGGTAGCGGGGGCTACAATGAGCAGTTCTTC.

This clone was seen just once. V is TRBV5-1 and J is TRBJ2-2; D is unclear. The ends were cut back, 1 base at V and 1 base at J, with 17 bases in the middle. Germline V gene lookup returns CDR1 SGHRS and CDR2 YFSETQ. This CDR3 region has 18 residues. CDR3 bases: TGCGCCAGCAGCTTGTCCTTTACTCCAGGCCAGAACACCGGGGAGCTGTTTTTT. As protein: CASSLSFTPGQNTGELFF.

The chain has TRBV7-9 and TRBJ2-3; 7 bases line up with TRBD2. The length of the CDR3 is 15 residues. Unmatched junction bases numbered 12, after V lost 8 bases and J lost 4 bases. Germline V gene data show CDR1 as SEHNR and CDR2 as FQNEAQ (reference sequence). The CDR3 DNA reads TGTGCCAGCCAGGCCGGGGGGAGGGCCGCAGATACGCAGTATTTT. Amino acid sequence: CASQAGGRAADTQYF.

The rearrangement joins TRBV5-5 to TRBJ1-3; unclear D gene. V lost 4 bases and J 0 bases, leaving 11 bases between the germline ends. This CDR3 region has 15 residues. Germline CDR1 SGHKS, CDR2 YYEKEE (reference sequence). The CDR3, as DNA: TGTGCCAGCAGCATCGACATGAGCTCTGGAAACACCATATATTTT. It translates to CASSIDMSSGNTIYF.

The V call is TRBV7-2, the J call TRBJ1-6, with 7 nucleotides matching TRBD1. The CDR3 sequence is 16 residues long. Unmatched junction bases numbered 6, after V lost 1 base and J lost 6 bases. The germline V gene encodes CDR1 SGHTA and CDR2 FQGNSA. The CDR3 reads CASSLGGTVSNSPLHF. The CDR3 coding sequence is TGTGCCAGCAGCTTAGGAGGGACAGTGAGTAATTCACCCCTCCACTTT.

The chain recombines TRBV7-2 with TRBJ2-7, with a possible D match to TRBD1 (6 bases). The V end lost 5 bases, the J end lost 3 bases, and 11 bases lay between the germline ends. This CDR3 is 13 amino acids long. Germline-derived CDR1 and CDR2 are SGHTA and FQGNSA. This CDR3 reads CASSPGVVYEQYF. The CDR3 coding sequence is TGTGCCAGCAGCCCAGGGGTTGTCTACGAGCAGTACTTC.

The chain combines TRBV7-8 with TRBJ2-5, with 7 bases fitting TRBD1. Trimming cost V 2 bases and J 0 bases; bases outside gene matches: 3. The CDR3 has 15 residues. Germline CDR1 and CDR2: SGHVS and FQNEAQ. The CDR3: CASSLRGPYQETQYF. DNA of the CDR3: TGTGCCAGCAGCTTAAGGGGGCCCTACCAAGAGACCCAGTACTTC.

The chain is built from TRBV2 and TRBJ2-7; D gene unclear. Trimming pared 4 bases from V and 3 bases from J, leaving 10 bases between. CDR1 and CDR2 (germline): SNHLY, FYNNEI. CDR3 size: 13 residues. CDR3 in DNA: TGTGCCAGCAGTGTACTGCTAAACTACGAGCAGTACGTC. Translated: CASSVLLNYEQYV.

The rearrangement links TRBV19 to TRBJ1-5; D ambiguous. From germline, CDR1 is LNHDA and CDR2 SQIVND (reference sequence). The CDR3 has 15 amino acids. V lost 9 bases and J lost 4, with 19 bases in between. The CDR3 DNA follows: TGTGCCAGCAACTTCCTCGGGAGCCCGAATCAGCCCCAGCATTTT. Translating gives CASNFLGSPNQPQHF.

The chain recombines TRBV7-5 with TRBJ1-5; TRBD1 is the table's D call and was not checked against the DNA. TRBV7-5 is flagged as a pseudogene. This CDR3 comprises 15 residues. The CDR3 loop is CVRSLEDRGDQPQHF. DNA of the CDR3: TGTGTCAGAAGCTTAGAGGACAGGGGGGACCAGCCCCAGCATTTT.

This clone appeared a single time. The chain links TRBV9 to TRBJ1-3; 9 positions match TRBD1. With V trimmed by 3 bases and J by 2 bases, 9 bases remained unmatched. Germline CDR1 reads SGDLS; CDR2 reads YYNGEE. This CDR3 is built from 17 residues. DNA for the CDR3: TGTGCCAGCAGCGCTTCCCGGGACAGGGTCCCTGGAAACACCATATATTTT. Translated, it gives CASSASRDRVPGNTIYF.

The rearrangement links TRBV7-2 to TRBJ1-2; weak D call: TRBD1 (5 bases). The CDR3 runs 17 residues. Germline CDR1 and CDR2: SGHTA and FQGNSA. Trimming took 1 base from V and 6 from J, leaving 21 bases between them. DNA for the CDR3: TGTGCCAGCAGCTTAGAGGGGTTCTTGGGGCTTCGCGATGGCTACACCTTC. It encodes CASSLEGFLGLRDGYTF.

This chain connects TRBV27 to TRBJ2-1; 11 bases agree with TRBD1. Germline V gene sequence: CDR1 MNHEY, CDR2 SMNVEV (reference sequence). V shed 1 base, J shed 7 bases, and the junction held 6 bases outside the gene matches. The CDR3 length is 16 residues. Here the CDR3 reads CASSLFRDRGLNEQFF. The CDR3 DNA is TGTGCCAGCAGTTTATTTCGGGACAGGGGGTTGAATGAGCAGTTCTTC.

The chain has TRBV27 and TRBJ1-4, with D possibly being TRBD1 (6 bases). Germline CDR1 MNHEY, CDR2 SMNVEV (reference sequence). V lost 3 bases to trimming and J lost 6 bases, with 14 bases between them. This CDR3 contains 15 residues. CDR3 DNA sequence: TGTGCCAGCAGTTTCCGCGGACAGCCCCATGAAAAACTGTTTTTT. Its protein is CASSFRGQPHEKLFF. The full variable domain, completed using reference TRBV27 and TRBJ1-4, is EAQVTQNPRYLITVTGKKLTVTCSQNMNHEYMSWYRQDPGLGLRQIYYSMNVEVTDKGDVPEGYKVSRKEKRNFPLILESPSPNQTSLYFCASSFRGQPHEKLFFGSGTQLSVL.

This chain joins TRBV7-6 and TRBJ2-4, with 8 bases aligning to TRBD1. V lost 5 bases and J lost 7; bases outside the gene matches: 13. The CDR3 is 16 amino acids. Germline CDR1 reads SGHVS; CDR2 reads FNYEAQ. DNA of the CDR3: TGTGCCAGCAGCGGTTCCCGGGACAGGAATTATAACATTCAGTACTTC. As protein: CASSGSRDRNYNIQYF.

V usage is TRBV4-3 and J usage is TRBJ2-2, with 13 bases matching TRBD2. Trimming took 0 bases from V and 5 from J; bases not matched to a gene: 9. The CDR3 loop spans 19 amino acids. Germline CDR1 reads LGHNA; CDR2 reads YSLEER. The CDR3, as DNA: TGCGCCAGCAGCCAAGATTCCCGACTAGCGGGAGGCGGAACCGGGGAGCTGTTTTTT. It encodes CASSQDSRLAGGGTGELFF.

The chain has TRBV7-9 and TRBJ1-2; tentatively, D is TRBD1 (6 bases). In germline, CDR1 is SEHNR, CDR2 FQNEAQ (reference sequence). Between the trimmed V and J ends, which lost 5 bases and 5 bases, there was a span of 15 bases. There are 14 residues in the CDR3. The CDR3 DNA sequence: TGTGCCAGCAGCGCCGGGGGGACACCTTATGGCTACACCTTC. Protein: CASSAGGTPYGYTF. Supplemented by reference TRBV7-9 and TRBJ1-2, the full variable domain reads DTGVSQNPRHKITKRGQNVTFRCDPISEHNRLYWYRQTLGQGPEFLTYFQNEAQLEKSRLLSDRFSAERPKGSFSTLEIQRTEQGDSAMYLCASSAGGTPYGYTFGSGTRLTVV.

Written as DNA, the CDR3 is TGTGCCAGCAGCTTATTAGGGGGGGCACCCGGGGAGCTGTTTTTT. Its protein is CASSLLGGAPGELFF. The chain uses TRBV7-2 and TRBJ2-2, with D possibly TRBD2 on 7 matching bases. This CDR3 contains 15 residues. Germline V CDR1 and CDR2: SGHTA, FQGNSA. Trimming left V 2 bases short and J 6 bases short, with 13 bases between.